Sequencing of this T cell receptor beta chain was carried out in a study of T cells expressing NK-cell markers. Study context: Sorted CD3+CD56+NKG2C+, CD3+CD56+NKG2C- and CD3+CD56-NKG2C+ T cells supplied TCR beta repertoires. Study results and limitations: The dominant NKG2C+ clonotypes represented about 1.0-8% of CD8+ T cells in six donors. These same clonotypes (in several donors) also led the CD3+CD56-NKG2C+ fraction.

In regard to this clonotype: Its antigen is as yet unknown.

After re-calling the 5' RACE reads, TCRdb lists one entry per CDR3 protein, DNA absent. This table holds about 380,000 distinct CDR3 sequences. Germline loops: CDR1 DFQATT, CDR2 SNEGSKA (reference sequence). The CDR3 spans 16 residues. This receptor was taken from a man aged 18 to 70 in good health. Sequenced: blood T cells: a sorted CD56 or NKG2C T cell subset, CD4+ or CD8+ T cells, or bulk PBMC T cells (not recorded which). The chain couples TRBV20-1 to TRBJ1-3; the D call of TRBD1 rests on TCRdb alone, since no DNA is present to check it. CDR3 sequence: CSARVRTGAAVNTIYF.